This T cell receptor (beta chain) comes out of a study of cytomegalovirus exposure and HLA in healthy donors. Overall study: Prior work identified 117 million unique TCR beta sequences in some 180 million T cells.

The study ran its PCR with 60 Vbeta and 13 Jbeta primers. The repertoire was sequenced with immunoSEQ multiplex PCR; TCRdb's copy has only in-frame clones and lacks some. The sample contains approximately 160,000 clones, around 80% of which appear only once. Study-level findings and limits: Some highly shared sequence variants likely arose as a pipeline artifact.

Looked up from germline, CDR1 is MDHEN and CDR2 is SYDVKM. There are 15 residues in the CDR3. V lost 10 bases, J lost 2 bases, and 17 bases lay in between. This clone was counted a few times. Its specificity is unknown. The receptor comes from a woman between 50 and 59 years old in good health and CMV-seropositive. Material for sequencing was PBMCs. The V gene is TRBV28, the J gene TRBJ1-4; unclear D gene. CDR3 amino acids: CATTSKWRTNEKLFF. CDR3 coding DNA: TGTGCCACCACCTCAAAATGGCGGACTAATGAAAAACTGTTTTTT. Complete variable domain (other parts from reference TRBV28 and TRBJ1-4): DVKVTQSSRYLVKRTGEKVFLECVQDMDHENMFWYRQDPGLGLRLIYFSYDVKMKEKGDIPEGYSVSREKKERFSLILESASTNQTSMYLCATTSKWRTNEKLFFGSGTQLSVL.